The TCR beta chain under discussion was sequenced for a study of neurological immune-mediated disorders. Described time point: longitudinal time-point 3. This clonotype has a count of ten or more. The target antigen is unknown. Study-wide results and caveats: No sharing of CDR3 amino acid sequences was observed among expanded clones across subjects, suggesting private repertoires in all groups.

In TCRdb, the 5' RACE reads were re-called with MiXCR into one record per CDR3 protein. There are 84,000 or so distinct CDR3 sequences in the sample; 4.3% occur only once, and around 5.8% lies in the top ten. Between the trimmed V and J ends, which lost 2 bases and 7 bases, there was a span of 6 bases. The germline gives CDR1 MNHNS, CDR2 SASEGT. The CDR3 is 12 residues long. The sample taken for sequencing was PBMCs. This rearrangement joins TRBV6-1 to TRBJ2-1, with D uncertain. The origin of this receptor is a woman in her fifties or sixties with multiple sclerosis. Written as DNA, the CDR3 is TGTGCCAGCAGTGAAAACGGAAATGAGCAGTTCTTC. It translates to CASSENGNEQFF.